This T cell receptor (beta chain) was sequenced for a study of control samples from healthy donors and cancer patients. V was trimmed by 4 bases and J by 6 bases, leaving 20 bases between them. This CDR3 spans 15 amino acids. Per germline, CDR1 SGHRS and CDR2 YFSETQ. Data came from immunoSEQ multiplex PCR; TCRdb stores just in-frame clones and leaves some out. The sample lists 150,000 to 200,000 clones, about 91% occurring once. Sequenced material: blood. The clonotype comes from a woman aged 35 to 49 in good health. The chain carries TRBV5-1 and TRBJ2-7, with D possibly matching TRBD2 (7 bases). CDR3 protein: CASSPGPGGHSEQYF. Written as DNA, the CDR3 is TGCGCCAGCAGCCCCGGGCCGGGGGGCCATAGCGAGCAGTACTTC.